This entry concerns a single TCR beta chain. Its antigen is not known. The study extracted blood RNA from unsorted whole blood and also extracted germline DNA. In advance of surgery, roughly 4.4 milliliters of peripheral blood were collected. The sample is drawn from a study of tumor-infiltrating lymphocytes in primary liver carcinoma. Broader study findings: Lower overlap was observed for tumor-adjacent and tumor-blood pairs relative to tumor region pairs.

In germline, CDR1 is MNHNS, CDR2 SASEGT. This CDR3 has 15 amino acids. V trimming: 7 bases; J trimming: 6 bases; junction bases outside the gene matches: 12. A constant-region primer primed TCR beta cDNA synthesis from roughly 500 ng of total RNA. Amplification in three nested multiplex PCR rounds with slightly modified ARM-PCR gave rise to TCR beta libraries. Rounds one and two of PCR, each of 10 cycles, were primed with TRBV1-TRBV30 forward primers and a C-beta reverse primer. Via MiXCR, TCRdb re-called the multiplex PCR reads, giving one row per CDR3 protein. The sample holds 190,000 or so distinct CDR3 sequences, less than 75% seen once.

The receptor was derived from a woman aged 55-70 years with primary liver carcinoma and hepatitis B virus infection. Sequenced sample: peripheral blood. V is TRBV6-1 and J is TRBJ2-1, with 7 nucleotides matching TRBD2. The CDR3 protein is CASTRAGDRGNEQFF. The DNA of the CDR3 is TGTGCCAGCACCCGGGCGGGGGATAGGGGCAATGAGCAGTTCTTC.